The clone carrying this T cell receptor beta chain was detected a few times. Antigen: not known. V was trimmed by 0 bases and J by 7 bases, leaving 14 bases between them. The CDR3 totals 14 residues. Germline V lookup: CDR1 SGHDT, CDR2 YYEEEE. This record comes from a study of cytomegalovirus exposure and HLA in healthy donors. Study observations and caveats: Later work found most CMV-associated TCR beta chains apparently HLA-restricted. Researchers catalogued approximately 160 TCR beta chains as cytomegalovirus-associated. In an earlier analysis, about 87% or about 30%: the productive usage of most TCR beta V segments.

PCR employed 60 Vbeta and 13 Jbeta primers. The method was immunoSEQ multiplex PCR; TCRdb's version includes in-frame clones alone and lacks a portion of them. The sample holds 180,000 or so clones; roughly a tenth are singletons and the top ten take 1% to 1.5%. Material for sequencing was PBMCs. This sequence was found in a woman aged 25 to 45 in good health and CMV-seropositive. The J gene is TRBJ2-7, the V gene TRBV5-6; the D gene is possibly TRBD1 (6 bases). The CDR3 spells CASSLGAGAREQYF. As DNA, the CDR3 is TGTGCCAGCAGCTTGGGGGCAGGGGCGAGGGAGCAGTACTTC.